This T cell receptor beta chain appears in the sequencing data of a study of PD-1 blockade in mismatch repair-deficient tumors. Study-wide background: All were previously treated, progressing patients with 12 mismatch repair-deficient cancer types. Study conclusions and caveats: Rapid post-treatment expansion, then contraction, generally preceding radiologic response, marked tumor-resident clones.

Assay: immunoSEQ multiplex PCR; the TCRdb copy retains only in-frame clones and omits some. The top ten hold roughly 6% of the sample, which has just under 80,000 clones, 80% to 90% seen once. The germline V and J ends were trimmed by 0 bases and 8 bases, with 17 bases remaining between them. CDR3 size: 15 residues. Germline V CDR1 and CDR2: MNHEY, SMNVEV (reference sequence). Regarding this clone: The antigen is not known.

The specimen comprised peripheral blood, sampled 44 weeks after starting pembrolizumab. The TCR sequence derives from an adult with mismatch repair-deficient cancer. The chain uses TRBV27 and TRBJ2-7, with D perhaps given as TRBD1 or TRBD2 (5 bases each). The CDR3 loop reads CASSLSSQGEGKQYF. DNA of the CDR3: TGTGCCAGCAGTTTATCGTCCCAGGGAGAAGGCAAGCAGTACTTC.